What follows are 30 T cell receptor beta chains derived from one specimen sequenced in a study of T-cell reconstitution after alpha-beta-depleted transplantation in children. Unique molecular identifiers were incorporated during preparation of the TCRbeta library. MiXCR, run by TCRdb on the PCR reads, gives a single entry per CDR3 protein. This sample carries approximately 520,000 distinct CDR3 sequences, roughly 10% of them seen once, and the ten largest clones take 11% to 15%. The sample here was PBMCs, mostly from graft donor cells, taken 180 days after TCRalphabeta/CD19-depleted stem cell transplant. These receptors were taken from a female patient younger than 10 who had a stem cell transplant for aplastic anemia, so the T cells may come from the graft donor.

This sequence joins TRBV5-5 and TRBJ2-7, with 11 bases identical to TRBD1. This CDR3 has 13 amino acids. Germline CDR1 SGHKS, CDR2 YYEKEE (reference sequence). V lost 3 bases to trimming and J lost 5 bases; unmatched junction nucleotides: 1. The chain's CDR3 is CASSWDRGDEQYV. The CDR3 nucleotides read TGTGCCAGCAGCTGGGACAGGGGGGACGAGCAGTACGTC.

In this sample, this clonotype turned up a few times. The chain recombines TRBV6-5 with TRBJ2-2, with 11 positions matching TRBD2. CDR3 size: 17 residues. From germline, CDR1 is MNHEY and CDR2 SVGAGI. J was trimmed by 4 bases and V by 2 bases; bases with no gene match: 6. CDR3 region: CASSYNILAGATGELFF. The DNA of the CDR3 is TGTGCCAGCAGTTACAATATACTAGCGGGAGCCACCGGGGAGCTGTTTTTT.

The CDR3 DNA reads as TGTGCCAGCAGCCAAGATACTAACCAGTTCTTC. This sequence encodes CASSQDTNQFF. The V call is TRBV14, the J call TRBJ2-1; D is unclear. Per germline, CDR1 SGHDN and CDR2 FVKESK. The CDR3 extends over 11 amino acids. The V gene lost 0 bases and the J gene lost 13 bases, with 7 bases spanning the gap. The full variable domain, rest sourced from reference TRBV14 and TRBJ2-1, is EAGVTQFPSHSVIEKGQTVTLRCDPISGHDNLYWYRRVMGKEIKFLLHFVKESKQDESGMPNNRFLAERTGGTYSTLKVQPAELEDSGVYFCASSQDTNQFFGPGTRLTVL.

V and J are TRBV7-8 and TRBJ2-7; D might be TRBD2 (6 bases). Looked up from germline, CDR1 is SGHVS and CDR2 is FQNEAQ. The V end was cut by 1 base, the J end by 4 bases, with 17 bases between. CDR3 length: 16 amino acids. The CDR3 DNA reads as TGTGCCAGCAGCTTAGGGGGACTCCCGGAGGCATACGAGCAGTACTTC. Translation: CASSLGGLPEAYEQYF.

The chain joins TRBV4-3 to TRBJ2-1, with 10 nucleotides matching TRBD2. The CDR3 covers 19 residues. V lost 1 base, J lost 4 bases, and 13 bases stayed unmatched. Per germline, CDR1 LGHNA and CDR2 YSLEER. CDR3 protein: CASSQGVSGSGRGYNEQFF. DNA for the CDR3: TGCGCCAGCAGCCAAGGGGTCAGTGGGAGCGGGAGGGGGTACAATGAGCAGTTCTTC.

This clonotype was observed a few times. The chain uses TRBV4-3 and TRBJ1-1; D may be TRBD1 (5 bases). Germline V gene data show CDR1 as LGHNA and CDR2 as YSLEER. V was shortened by 4 bases and J by 4 bases, with 13 bases between the two germline ends. The CDR3 totals 14 residues. The CDR3 protein is CASSPRTPITEAFF. CDR3 sequence (DNA): TGCGCCAGCAGCCCTCGGACACCCATCACTGAAGCTTTCTTT.

Points on this clonotype: A single base separates this from a much larger clone, so it may be a read error. This chain connects TRBV29-1 to TRBJ2-5; 7 bases fit TRBD1. Germline loops: CDR1 SQVTM, CDR2 ANQGSEA. V was pared by 2 bases and J by 5 bases, with 5 bases of the junction left unmatched. The CDR3 spans 13 residues. The CDR3 loop is CSVEKTGFETQYF. For the CDR3, the DNA is TGCAGCGTTGAAAAGACAGGGTTCGAGACCCAGTACTTC.

The chain carries TRBV6-1 and TRBJ1-2; 9 positions agree with TRBD1. The ends lost 5 bases at V and 6 bases at J; junction bases unmatched: 10. The CDR3 runs 15 residues. From germline, CDR1 is MNHNS and CDR2 SASEGT. The CDR3 loop is CASSRTHGTGNGYTF. As DNA, the CDR3 is TGTGCCAGCAGTCGAACCCACGGGACAGGGAATGGCTACACCTTC.

This clonotype was seen only a few times. The chain uses TRBV19 and TRBJ1-2, with D unclear. Between the trimmed V and J ends, which lost 1 base and 0 bases, there was a span of 9 bases. The CDR3 consists of 15 residues. CDR1 and CDR2 (germline): LNHDA, SQIVND (reference sequence). CDR3 region: CASSIVGVANYGYTF. CDR3 coding DNA: TGTGCCAGTAGTATAGTCGGGGTGGCTAACTATGGCTACACCTTC.

Comment on this clonotype: This may stem from a read error, because a much larger clone lies one nucleotide away. The rearrangement joins TRBV12-3 or TRBV12-4 to TRBJ2-1; TRBD2 might be the D (6 bases). The CDR3 is made up of 17 amino acids. The CDR3, as DNA: TGTACCAGCTCGACTCTGACGGGAGCAGGCCTTTACAATGAGCAGTTCTTC. This gives the protein CTSSTLTGAGLYNEQFF.

This clonotype was counted at least ten times. This chain joins TRBV5-1 and TRBJ2-3, with a tentative D call TRBD2 (5 bases). CDR1 SGHRS and CDR2 YFSETQ come from the germline V gene. With 5 bases removed from V and 4 bases from J, the gap between germline ends came to 8 bases. This CDR3 has 12 amino acids. The CDR3 sequence: CASREAADTQYF. The CDR3 coding sequence is TGCGCCAGCAGGGAGGCAGCAGATACGCAGTATTTT.

This chain links TRBV25-1 with TRBJ2-5; 14 bases fit TRBD2. The CDR3 consists of 16 residues. V lost 6 bases to trimming and J lost 4 bases; unmatched junction nucleotides: 7. CDR1 is MGHDK and CDR2 is SYGVNS in the germline V gene. DNA for the CDR3: TGTGCCAGCAGGGAAAAAGGACTAGCGGGAGGAGAGACCCAGTACTTC. It encodes CASREKGLAGGETQYF.

The table lists this clonotype with a few counts. As DNA, the CDR3 is TGTGCCAGCAGTTTAGCGAGTAGCGGGAGGGCCGACTACAATGAGCAGTTCTTC. This gives the protein CASSLASSGRADYNEQFF. V usage is TRBV12-3 or TRBV12-4 and J usage is TRBJ2-1; TRBD2 matches 11 bases. The trim removed 0 bases at V and 3 bases at J, leaving 7 bases unmatched. The length of the CDR3 is 18 residues.

There are a few counts of this clonotype. The chain couples TRBV9 to TRBJ2-5, with a possible D match to TRBD2 (5 bases). The length of the CDR3 is 15 residues. The V end lost 2 bases, the J end lost 5 bases, and 16 bases lay between the germline ends. Germline CDR1 is SGDLS and CDR2 is YYNGEE. CDR3 DNA sequence: TGTGCCAGCAGCGTCGGTGGAGGTTCATTTGAGACCCAGTACTTC. The encoded protein is CASSVGGGSFETQYF.

This clonotype showed up just a few times. V usage is TRBV29-1 and J usage is TRBJ1-1; D unresolved. Trimming left V 6 bases short and J 0 bases short, with 8 bases between. This CDR3 has 12 amino acids. In germline, CDR1 is SQVTM, CDR2 ANQGSEA. The DNA of the CDR3 is TGCAGCGTCATCCTTTTGAACACTGAAGCTTTCTTT. The encoded protein is CSVILLNTEAFF.

This clonotype has just a few counts. CDR3 nucleotide sequence: TGCGCCAGCAGCTCCAGGAACCGAGACAGGCCCCAAGAGACCCAGTACTTC. Protein: CASSSRNRDRPQETQYF. The chain carries TRBV5-1 and TRBJ2-5, with a possible D match to TRBD1 (6 bases). Trimming cost V 3 bases and J 1 base, with 19 bases left between them. The CDR3 has 17 residues. Germline CDR1 is SGHRS and CDR2 is YFSETQ.

This clonotype was picked up a small number of times. The chain uses TRBV5-1 and TRBJ2-5; D unclear. Trimming removed 1 base from V and 6 bases from J, with 16 bases in between. CDR1 is SGHRS and CDR2 is YFSETQ in the germline V gene. The CDR3 is made up of 15 amino acids. CDR3 DNA sequence: TGCGCCAGCAGCTTGAGGAACCTAGGCCAGCAGACCCAGTACTTC. Its translation: CASSLRNLGQQTQYF.

This clonotype was detected only a few times. The gene calls are TRBV20-1 and TRBJ1-1, with D possibly matching TRBD1 (5 bases). The V gene's germline CDR1 is DFQATT and CDR2 SNEGSKA (reference sequence). The CDR3 is made up of 14 amino acids. Trimming shortened V by 4 bases and J by 1 base, and 13 bases separated the two germline ends. The CDR3: CSAMRGLSNTEAFF. The DNA for the CDR3 is TGCAGTGCTATGAGGGGCCTATCGAACACTGAAGCTTTCTTT.

The V and J genes are TRBV19 and TRBJ2-7; D is undetermined. This CDR3 comprises 14 residues. V shed 3 bases and J shed 5 bases, with 14 bases lying between them. Germline V CDR1 and CDR2: LNHDA, SQIVND (reference sequence). The CDR3 DNA reads as TGTGCCAGTAGTATCGGGTTTTTAGTCCACGAGCAGTACTTC. It encodes CASSIGFLVHEQYF. The variable domain in full, completed from reference TRBV19 and TRBJ2-7, reads DGGITQSPKYLFRKEGQNVTLSCEQNLNHDAMYWYRQDPGQGLRLIYYSQIVNDFQKGDIAEGYSVSREKKESFPLTVTSAQKNPTAFYLCASSIGFLVHEQYFGPGTRLTVT.

The CDR3 region is CATTGTEAPYEQYF. The CDR3 DNA is TGTGCCACAACCGGGACAGAAGCCCCCTACGAGCAGTACTTC. The chain recombines TRBV15 with TRBJ2-7; 7 bases are a match to TRBD1. The CDR3 length is 14 residues. CDR1 LNHNV and CDR2 YYDKDF come from the germline V gene (reference sequence). V lost 9 bases, J lost 2 bases, and 10 bases stayed unmatched.

This clonotype was counted many times. This rearrangement joins TRBV24-1 to TRBJ2-2; D remains ambiguous. This CDR3 contains 14 residues. Trimming stripped 1 base from V and 1 base from J, with 3 bases between. Germline lookup yields CDR1 KGHDR and CDR2 SFDVKD. DNA of the CDR3: TGTGCCACCAGTGATTTAAGGAACACCGGGGAGCTGTTTTTT. Encoded protein: CATSDLRNTGELFF.

This sequence joins TRBV12-3 or TRBV12-4 and TRBJ2-7, with D perhaps matching TRBD2 (6 bases). The length of the CDR3 is 14 residues. V was trimmed by 6 bases and J by 5 bases, leaving 17 bases between them. DNA for the CDR3: TGTGCCAGCAGGAGGGCGGGATCGGGGGACGAGCAGTACTTC. This translates into CASRRAGSGDEQYF.

This clonotype was observed at least ten times. This chain links TRBV27 with TRBJ1-2, with no clear D. Trimming stripped 5 bases from V and 2 bases from J, with 15 bases between. The germline CDR1 and CDR2 sequences are MNHEY and SMNVEV (reference sequence). This CDR3 spans 15 amino acids. In DNA form, the CDR3 reads TGTGCCAGCAGTCTCGCCTGGTGGGGAAACTATGGCTACACCTTC. It is translated as CASSLAWWGNYGYTF.

The V gene is TRBV18, the J gene TRBJ2-4, with D perhaps TRBD1 (5 bases). CDR3 size: 13 residues. With 1 base removed from V and 6 bases from J, the gap between germline ends came to 7 bases. Germline V lookup: CDR1 KGHSH, CDR2 LQKENI. The CDR3 is CASSPRQTNIQYF. In nucleotides, the CDR3 is TGTGCCAGCTCACCACGACAGACAAACATTCAGTACTTC.

A few counts support this clonotype. The chain links TRBV12-3 or TRBV12-4 to TRBJ2-5; possibly TRBD1 for D (5 bases). The length of the CDR3 is 16 residues. Trimming shortened V by 1 base and J by 1 base, and 13 bases separated the two germline ends. The CDR3 DNA is TGTGCCAGCAGTTTAGGTCCCGGGCAGGGCCAAGAGACCCAGTACTTC. It yields the protein CASSLGPGQGQETQYF.

This clonotype was counted a few times. A much larger clone is a single base away; this may be a read error. The genes are TRBV20-1 and TRBJ2-3, with TRBD2 matching 7 bases. CDR3 length: 14 residues. J lost 1 base, V lost 1 base, and 2 bases had no gene match. Germline V gene sequence: CDR1 DFQATT, CDR2 SNEGSKA (reference sequence). CDR3: CSARGAGGTDTQYF. In nucleotides, the CDR3 is TGCAGTGCTAGAGGGGCGGGAGGCACAGATACGCAGTATTTT.

This clonotype was detected ten times or more. This sequence joins TRBV11-2 and TRBJ2-5, with TRBD2 as a possible D gene (6 bases). The end of the DNA is better explained by TRBJ2-3, so the J call may be wrong. This CDR3 contains 11 residues. Germline assignment: CDR1 SGHAT and CDR2 FQNNGV. CDR3 bases: TGTGCCAGCAGCTCTAGCGAAACGCAGTATTTT. Encoded protein: CASSSSETQYF.

In this sample, this clonotype turned up a few times. The J gene is TRBJ2-5, the V gene TRBV7-9, with D possibly TRBD1 on 6 matching bases. The CDR3 spans 15 residues. Germline V gene lookup returns CDR1 SEHNR and CDR2 FQNEAQ (reference sequence). With 1 base removed from V and 4 bases from J, the gap between germline ends came to 13 bases. The CDR3 coding sequence is TGTGCCAGCAGCTTAGATGGGACAAGAGGAGAGACCCAGTACTTC. It yields the protein CASSLDGTRGETQYF. The full variable domain, completed using reference TRBV7-9 and TRBJ2-5, is DTGVSQNPRHKITKRGQNVTFRCDPISEHNRLYWYRQTLGQGPEFLTYFQNEAQLEKSRLLSDRFSAERPKGSFSTLEIQRTEQGDSAMYLCASSLDGTRGETQYFGPGTRLLVL.

The chain couples TRBV18 to TRBJ2-7; D may be TRBD1 (5 bases). The CDR3 extends over 13 amino acids. CDR1 is KGHSH, CDR2 LQKENI, per germline. The V end was cut by 3 bases, the J end by 9 bases, with 15 bases between. The CDR3 sequence is CASSPVTLRAQYF. The CDR3 DNA reads as TGTGCCAGCTCACCTGTGACCCTCAGGGCGCAGTACTTC. Full variable domain (rest looked up from reference TRBV18 and TRBJ2-7): NAGVMQNPRHLVRRRGQEARLRCSPMKGHSHVYWYRQLPEEGLKFMVYLQKENIIDESGMPKERFSAEFPKEGPSILRIQQVVRGDSAAYFCASSPVTLRAQYFGPGTRLTVT.

The J gene is TRBJ1-5, the V gene TRBV9; D gene unclear. The CDR3 runs to 14 residues. V was trimmed by 0 bases and J by 3 bases, leaving 7 bases between them. Germline CDR1 SGDLS, CDR2 YYNGEE. CDR3 DNA sequence: TGTGCCAGCAGCGTAGGGGTTGACAATCAGCCCCAGCATTTT. Its protein product is CASSVGVDNQPQHF.